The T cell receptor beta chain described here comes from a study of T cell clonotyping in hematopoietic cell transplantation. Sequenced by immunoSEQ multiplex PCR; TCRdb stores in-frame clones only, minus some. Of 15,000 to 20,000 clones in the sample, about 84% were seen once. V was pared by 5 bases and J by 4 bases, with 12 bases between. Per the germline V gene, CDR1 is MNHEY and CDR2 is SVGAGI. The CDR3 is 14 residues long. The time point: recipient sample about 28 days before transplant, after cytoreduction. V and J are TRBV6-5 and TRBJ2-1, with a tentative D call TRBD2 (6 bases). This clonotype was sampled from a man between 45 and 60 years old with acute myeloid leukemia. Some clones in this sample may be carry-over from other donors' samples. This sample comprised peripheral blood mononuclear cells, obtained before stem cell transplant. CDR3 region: CASSPQTRYNEQFF. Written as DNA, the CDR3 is TGTGCCAGCAGTCCACAGACTAGGTACAATGAGCAGTTCTTC.